These 32 T cell receptor beta chains came from one sample sequenced in a study of blood T cell repertoires in COVID-19. This table comes from immunoSEQ multiplex PCR, and its TCRdb copy is limited to in-frame clones, with some not included. Of some 200,000 clones in the sample, 83% were seen once. Sequenced material: PBMCs or T cells enriched from blood (not recorded which). These receptor sequences come from a woman in her forties or fifties who had been exposed to COVID-19.

The table lists this clone with a few counts. The CDR3 here is CASSLIGGRAPNEQYF. Here the CDR3 DNA reads TGCGCCAGCAGCCTTATCGGGGGGCGCGCCCCCAACGAGCAGTACTTC. The J gene is TRBJ2-7, the V gene TRBV5-1, with a possible D match to TRBD2 (7 bases). CDR3 length equals 16 residues. V lost 4 bases and J lost 5, with 22 bases in between. The germline gives CDR1 SGHRS, CDR2 YFSETQ.

The rearrangement joins TRBV19 to TRBJ1-2; D may be TRBD1 (6 bases). Germline V gives CDR1 LNHDA, CDR2 SQIVND (reference sequence). The CDR3 loop spans 16 amino acids. V was pared by 3 bases and J by 4 bases, with 18 bases between. The CDR3: CASSMGAEAVSYGYTF. The CDR3 DNA reads TGTGCCAGTAGTATGGGGGCAGAAGCGGTATCCTATGGCTACACCTTC.

The rearrangement uses TRBV28 and TRBJ1-6; 7 nucleotides align to TRBD1. Germline V lookup: CDR1 MDHEN, CDR2 SYDVKM. The CDR3 sequence is 14 residues long. V shed 3 bases, J shed 9 bases, and the junction held 5 bases outside the gene matches. Here the CDR3 DNA reads TGTGCCAGCAGTTTTATAGGGGGCGGTTCACCCCTCCACTTT. Translated: CASSFIGGGSPLHF.

The gene calls are TRBV19 and TRBJ1-1; D may be TRBD1 (6 bases). V lost 4 bases, J lost 5 bases, and 11 bases lay in between. The CDR3 sequence is 13 residues long. Germline V CDR1 and CDR2: LNHDA, SQIVND (reference sequence). As DNA, the CDR3 is TGTGCCAGTAGTACTCAAACAGGGACTGAAGCTTTCTTT. Residues: CASSTQTGTEAFF.

This clone was picked up a small number of times. The chain joins TRBV19 to TRBJ1-1; possible D gene TRBD1, 5 bases. The CDR3 sequence is 14 residues long. The V and J ends lost 5 bases and 3 bases respectively, with 13 bases between them. CDR1 and CDR2 (germline): LNHDA, SQIVND (reference sequence). In DNA, the CDR3 is TGTGCCAGTAGTCGAAAGACAGAGTACACTGAAGCTTTCTTT. Translation gives CASSRKTEYTEAFF.

The rearrangement joins TRBV5-8 to TRBJ2-5; the D gene is possibly TRBD2 (6 bases). V lost 9 bases, J lost 5 bases, and 17 bases lay in between. CDR1 SGHTS and CDR2 YDEGEE come from the germline V gene. This CDR3 has 13 amino acids. The CDR3 DNA reads TGTGCCACCCGCCGGCGGGGAATGGAGACCCAGTACTTC. Amino acid sequence: CATRRRGMETQYF.

The gene calls are TRBV6-6 and TRBJ1-1; 7 bases match TRBD1. V lost 0 bases, J lost 4 bases, and 2 bases stayed unmatched. This CDR3 region has 14 residues. From germline, CDR1 is MNHNY and CDR2 SVGAGI (reference sequence). This chain's CDR3 is CASSYSTGITEAFF. In DNA form, the CDR3 reads TGTGCCAGCAGTTACTCGACAGGGATCACTGAAGCTTTCTTT.

CDR3 sequence (DNA): TGCGCCAGCAGCTCACCTGCGGGACTATATTCCTACGAGCAGTACTTC. Residues: CASSSPAGLYSYEQYF. This chain connects TRBV5-1 to TRBJ2-7, with TRBD2 identical over 7 bases. The trim removed 3 bases at V and 1 base at J, leaving 10 bases unmatched. CDR3 size: 16 residues. From germline, CDR1 is SGHRS and CDR2 YFSETQ.

V usage is TRBV6-5 and J usage is TRBJ1-3, with TRBD1 as a possible D gene (6 bases). The ends were cut back, 3 bases at V and 2 bases at J, with 11 bases in the middle. Germline V gene sequence: CDR1 MNHEY, CDR2 SVGAGI. CDR3 length equals 15 residues. In nucleotides, the CDR3 is TGTGCCAGCAGTTATTCCACAGGGACTGGAAACACCATATATTTT. This codes for CASSYSTGTGNTIYF.

This chain joins TRBV2 and TRBJ2-6; the D gene is possibly TRBD1 (6 bases). Germline V lookup: CDR1 SNHLY, CDR2 FYNNEI. The V gene lost 4 bases and the J gene lost 12 bases, with 13 bases spanning the gap. This CDR3 has 13 amino acids. CDR3: CASSGTVSSVLTF. The CDR3 region has the DNA TGTGCCAGCAGTGGGACAGTCTCATCCGTCCTGACTTTC.

The chain joins TRBV15 to TRBJ1-4, with TRBD1 as a possible D gene (5 bases). Trimming took off 2 bases at V and 3 bases at J, with 10 bases between the two ends. The CDR3 loop spans 15 amino acids. CDR1 is LNHNV and CDR2 is YYDKDF in the germline V gene (reference sequence). CDR3 region: CATSRPQAPNEKLFF. CDR3 DNA: TGTGCCACCAGCAGACCACAGGCCCCTAATGAAAAACTGTTTTTT.

This clone appeared a single time. The gene calls are TRBV5-4 and TRBJ2-7; no clear D gene. V lost 4 bases, J lost 6 bases, and 23 bases lay in between. This CDR3 region has 16 residues. Germline CDR1 SGHNT, CDR2 YYREEE (reference sequence). CDR3 sequence (DNA): TGTGCCAGCAGCCCAACCTCTTTCTCGCTACGAGCCGAGCAGTACTTC. This codes for CASSPTSFSLRAEQYF.

The V call is TRBV19, the J call TRBJ1-4; 9 bases are a match to TRBD1. The ends lost 5 bases at V and 7 bases at J; junction bases unmatched: 8. The germline gives CDR1 LNHDA, CDR2 SQIVND (reference sequence). The CDR3 is 15 amino acids. DNA of the CDR3: TGTGCCAGTAGTGCCCCGACAGGGGGAGTTGAAAAACTGTTTTTT. Translated: CASSAPTGGVEKLFF.

V usage is TRBV12-3 or TRBV12-4 and J usage is TRBJ1-6; D is unclear. The CDR3 has 13 amino acids. The V end lost 10 bases, the J end lost 3 bases, and 10 bases lay between the germline ends. CDR3 nucleotide sequence: TGTGCCACCTCTCCTAACTATAATTCACCCCTCCACTTT. Its translation: CATSPNYNSPLHF.

The chain recombines TRBV6-1 with TRBJ2-2; 10 nucleotides align to TRBD2. J lost 3 bases, V lost 0 bases, and 4 bases had no gene match. Germline-derived CDR1 and CDR2 are MNHNS and SASEGT. The length of the CDR3 is 17 residues. This CDR3 reads CASSEAVLAGHTGELFF. The CDR3, as DNA: TGTGCCAGCAGTGAAGCTGTACTAGCGGGGCACACCGGGGAGCTGTTTTTT.

The chain links TRBV5-6 to TRBJ1-6; D perhaps matches TRBD1 (6 bases). CDR1 is SGHDT and CDR2 is YYEEEE in the germline V gene. The CDR3 totals 16 residues. Trimming shortened V by 3 bases and J by 6 bases, and 16 bases separated the two germline ends. This CDR3 is CASSSEPTGLNSPLHF. The CDR3 DNA reads TGTGCCAGCAGCTCCGAACCGACAGGACTTAATTCACCCCTCCACTTT.

The chain has TRBV29-1 and TRBJ2-3; 11 bases match TRBD2. The CDR3 contains 14 residues. After removal of 3 bases from V and 5 bases from J, the junction contained 4 bases not matched to a gene. Germline assignment: CDR1 SQVTM and CDR2 ANQGSEA. The CDR3 nucleotides read TGCAGCGTTGAGACTAGCGGGGAGATAGATACGCAGTATTTT. This sequence encodes CSVETSGEIDTQYF.

The chain joins TRBV5-4 to TRBJ2-7; TRBD1 is a possible D gene (5 bases). The CDR3 has 12 residues. Germline V gives CDR1 SGHNT, CDR2 YYREEE (reference sequence). The V and J ends lost 5 bases and 5 bases respectively, with 11 bases between them. In DNA form, the CDR3 reads TGTGCCAGCAGTCGTTCGACAGACGAGCAGTACTTC. Translated: CASSRSTDEQYF.

V usage is TRBV10-2 and J usage is TRBJ1-1; D ambiguous. CDR1 is WSHSY and CDR2 is SAAADI in the germline V gene. Trimming left V 2 bases short and J 2 bases short, with 9 bases between. This CDR3 region has 14 residues. The CDR3 nucleotides read TGCGCCAGCAGTGAGAGGCGGCTTAACACTGAAGCTTTCTTT. Translation: CASSERRLNTEAFF.

This chain uses TRBV5-4 with TRBJ2-3, with 11 nucleotides matching TRBD2. Trimming took 4 bases from V and 3 from J; bases not matched to a gene: 7. The germline gives CDR1 SGHNT, CDR2 YYREEE (reference sequence). The CDR3 has 16 residues. The CDR3 DNA reads as TGTGCCAGCAGCAAAATAGCGGGGGGGCCGACAGATACGCAGTATTTT. Protein product: CASSKIAGGPTDTQYF.

V is TRBV11-2 and J is TRBJ2-3, with D possibly matching TRBD2 (5 bases). The V and J ends lost 6 bases and 6 bases respectively, with 16 bases between them. The CDR3 runs to 14 residues. Germline V gene sequence: CDR1 SGHAT, CDR2 FQNNGV. CDR3 region: CASSPVLRVDTQYF. The CDR3 nucleotides are TGTGCCAGCAGTCCGGTCCTGAGGGTTGATACGCAGTATTTT.

The rearrangement links TRBV19 to TRBJ2-7; 7 bases align to TRBD1. Per the germline V gene, CDR1 is LNHDA and CDR2 is SQIVND (reference sequence). The CDR3 covers 13 residues. Trimming took 4 bases from V and 3 from J; bases not matched to a gene: 3. The CDR3 region is CASSKGQYYEQYF. The CDR3 DNA reads TGTGCCAGTAGTAAGGGACAGTACTACGAGCAGTACTTC.

This rearrangement joins TRBV10-1 to TRBJ1-2, with 10 bases that match TRBD1. The CDR3 is made up of 13 amino acids. Losses at the gene ends were 4 bases for V and 5 bases for J; bases not matched to a gene: 1. Germline CDR1 is WNHNN and CDR2 is SYGVQD (reference sequence). CDR3 sequence (DNA): TGCGCCAGCAGTGGGGACAGGGGATATGGCTACACCTTC. This sequence encodes CASSGDRGYGYTF.

The genes are TRBV4-3 and TRBJ2-1; D is uncertain. Trimming removed 0 bases from V and 7 bases from J, with 13 bases in between. Germline assignment: CDR1 LGHNA and CDR2 YSLEER. There are 15 residues in the CDR3. The CDR3 spells CASSQDTPSENEQFF. The CDR3 nucleotides are TGCGCCAGCAGCCAAGATACCCCTTCCGAGAATGAGCAGTTCTTC.

This chain connects TRBV19 to TRBJ1-4, with a tentative D call TRBD1 (5 bases). V was shortened by 3 bases and J by 8 bases, with 16 bases between the two germline ends. The CDR3 is 15 amino acids. In germline, CDR1 is LNHDA, CDR2 SQIVND (reference sequence). CDR3 sequence: CASSMQGSFREKLFF. DNA of the CDR3: TGTGCCAGTAGTATGCAGGGAAGCTTTCGCGAAAAACTGTTTTTT.

This clone has a handful of counts. J is TRBJ2-7 and V is TRBV5-1; no firm D call. Germline CDR1 SGHRS, CDR2 YFSETQ. The CDR3 has 13 residues. V was cut by 5 bases and J by 2 bases, with 11 bases left in between. The CDR3 region is CASSPDGAYEQYF. The DNA for the CDR3 is TGCGCCAGCAGTCCTGACGGAGCCTACGAGCAGTACTTC.

The V call is TRBV27, the J call TRBJ2-2, with D perhaps TRBD2 (6 bases). V dropped 6 bases and J dropped 0 bases, with 11 bases sitting between them. The germline V gene has CDR1 MNHEY and CDR2 SMNVEV (reference sequence). The CDR3 has 15 amino acids. CDR3 nucleotides: TGTGCCAGCAGGGGAGGTGTGGCGAACACCGGGGAGCTGTTTTTT. Translating it yields CASRGGVANTGELFF.

The chain is built from TRBV19 and TRBJ2-1; no clear D gene. V was shortened by 3 bases and J by 3 bases, with 6 bases between the two germline ends. Per germline, CDR1 LNHDA and CDR2 SQIVND (reference sequence). The CDR3 is 13 residues long. The CDR3 region has the DNA TGTGCCAGTAGTATGAGCATCTACAATGAGCAGTTCTTC. Translating it yields CASSMSIYNEQFF.

The V and J genes are TRBV7-3 and TRBJ2-3; 8 nucleotides align to TRBD2. With V trimmed by 5 bases and J by 1 base, 8 bases remained unmatched. The length of the CDR3 is 16 residues. Germline V CDR1 and CDR2: SGHTA, FQGTGA. The CDR3 nucleotides are TGTGCCAGCAGCCATGATACTAGCGGTGGCACAGATACGCAGTATTTT. It codes for CASSHDTSGGTDTQYF.

The rearrangement joins TRBV3-1 (or the pseudogene TRBV3-2) to TRBJ1-2, with D possibly being TRBD1 (6 bases). Germline lookup yields CDR1 LGHDT and CDR2 YNNKEL (reference sequence). The length of the CDR3 is 13 residues. V was trimmed by 4 bases and J by 12 bases, leaving 18 bases between them. The CDR3 region has the DNA TGTGCCAGCAGCCGAATTGCCACAGGGCCCAACACCTTC. Translated: CASSRIATGPNTF.

The chain couples TRBV3-1 (or the pseudogene TRBV3-2) to TRBJ1-5, with D uncertain. CDR3 length equals 15 residues. Germline CDR1 and CDR2: LGHDT and YNNKEL (reference sequence). V was pared by 1 base and J by 6 bases, with 13 bases between. The CDR3 DNA reads TGTGCCAGCAGCCAAGGAAGAGGGATAGGTCAGCCCCAGCATTTT. It yields the protein CASSQGRGIGQPQHF.

The genes are TRBV5-4 and TRBJ2-1, with 8 bases identical to TRBD2. The germline V gene has CDR1 SGHNT and CDR2 YYREEE (reference sequence). The CDR3 consists of 15 residues. J gave up 4 bases and V 4 bases, and 7 bases lay outside the gene matches. The CDR3 DNA reads as TGTGCCAGCAGCCCAGCGGGGGTTCTTTACAATGAGCAGTTCTTC. This sequence encodes CASSPAGVLYNEQFF.